Detailed here is one TCR beta chain. This sample was taken from a study of blood T cells in healthy people across ages. Through a sample-barcoded 5' primer and a J-beta primer mix, a second PCR was run for roughly 7 to 11 cycles. TCRdb re-called the 5' RACE reads through MiXCR, storing one row per CDR3 protein. The data hold about 540,000 distinct CDR3 sequences, with under 30% observed a single time. Trimming cost V 3 bases and J 9 bases, with 8 bases left between them. The CDR3 length is 11 residues. The same data also contributed to another study, on T cells of mothers and their children.

The chain employs TRBV12-3 or TRBV12-4 and TRBJ1-2; perhaps TRBD1 as D (5 bases). The receptor's source is a boy aged 5-17 years in good health. The sequenced sample consisted of blood. The CDR3 DNA reads as TGTGCCAGCAGTTTGGGGGACCGCTACACCTTC. Translation: CASSLGDRYTF.